These 5 T cell receptor beta chains came from one sample sequenced in a study of regulatory and conventional T cells in RAG deficiency. The protocol was immunoSEQ multiplex PCR, while the TCRdb copy is restricted to in-frame clones and leaves out a portion. The sample shows 9,000 to 15,000 clones, roughly 94% of them seen only once. Genomic DNA came from blood regulatory T cells gated CD4+ CD25-high CD127-low. The sample was also reused in another study, on regulatory T cells. That study adds: The primer mix had 52 TRBV and 13 TRBJ primers.

The sequenced sample was CD127- CD25+ CD4+ Tregs sorted from blood. These receptors all come from a human donor in good health.

This chain joins TRBV9 and TRBJ2-7, with D unclear. This CDR3 contains 14 residues. The V gene's germline CDR1 is SGDLS and CDR2 YYNGEE. Between the trimmed V and J ends, which lost 0 bases and 0 bases, there was a span of 7 bases. The CDR3 is CASSVGVNSYEQYF. CDR3 DNA sequence: TGTGCCAGCAGCGTAGGTGTCAACTCCTACGAGCAGTACTTC.

The genes are TRBV2 and TRBJ1-5; TRBD1 might be the D (6 bases). Trimming took 8 bases from V and 3 from J, leaving 14 bases between them. CDR1 is SNHLY and CDR2 is FYNNEI in the germline V gene. The CDR3 contains 14 residues. The CDR3 is CASCRTDNNQPQHF. CDR3 DNA sequence: TGTGCCAGCTGTCGGACAGACAACAATCAGCCCCAGCATTTT. Using reference TRBV2 and TRBJ1-5 for the parts outside the CDR3, the full variable domain is EPEVTQTPSHQVTQMGQEVILRCVPISNHLYFYWYRQILGQKVEFLVSFYNNEISEKSEIFDDQFSVERPDGSNFTLKIRSTKLEDSAMYFCASCRTDNNQPQHFGDGTRLSIL.

The chain couples TRBV5-6 to TRBJ2-4, with a possible D match to TRBD1 (5 bases). V was clipped by 1 base and J by 6 bases, with 11 bases between them. The length of the CDR3 is 14 residues. CDR1 and CDR2 (germline): SGHDT, YYEEEE. CDR3 bases: TGTGCCAGCAGCTTGCGGGCAGGGCTAAACATTCAGTACTTC. It is translated as CASSLRAGLNIQYF. The full variable domain, with the rest looked up from reference TRBV5-6 and TRBJ2-4, is DAGVTQSPTHLIKTRGQQVTLRCSPKSGHDTVSWYQQALGQGPQFIFQYYEEEERQRGNFPDRFSGHQFPNYSSELNVNALLLGDSALYLCASSLRAGLNIQYFGAGTRLSVL.

This chain connects TRBV7-2 to TRBJ1-5; 7 positions match TRBD1. The germline V gene encodes CDR1 SGHTA and CDR2 FQGNSA. Trimming took 5 bases from V and 0 from J; bases not matched to a gene: 4. The CDR3 contains 15 residues. This chain's CDR3 is CASSQGQTSNQPQHF. DNA for the CDR3: TGTGCCAGCAGCCAGGGACAGACTAGCAATCAGCCCCAGCATTTT.

V and J are TRBV15 and TRBJ1-3, with a possible D match to TRBD1 (6 bases). Germline values: CDR1 LNHNV, CDR2 YYDKDF (reference sequence). The CDR3 covers 16 residues. The V end was cut by 3 bases, the J end by 0 bases, with 12 bases between. The CDR3 reads CATSRGTGPSGNTIYF. The CDR3 DNA is TGTGCCACCAGCAGGGGAACAGGGCCCTCTGGAAACACCATATATTTT.